One and the same sample provided the 27 T cell receptor beta chains below, sequenced in a study of post-analysis software for immune sequencing data. Study-level results: Compared with controls, patients had more of about 5 TRBV segments, including TRBV5-6, TRBV5-1 and TRBV20-1.

These TCRs' antigens remain unknown. Unique molecular identifiers were built into the TCR beta cDNA libraries. A single record per CDR3 protein comes from TCRdb applying MiXCR to the PCR reads. The table includes some 240,000 distinct CDR3 sequences, 36% detected once. Sequencing used blood. These receptors were obtained from a girl between 5 and 17 years old with multiple sclerosis.

The rearrangement joins TRBV7-9 to TRBJ2-3, with 11 bases lining up with TRBD2. Germline V CDR1 and CDR2: SEHNR, FQNEAQ (reference sequence). Germline trimming cut 4 bases from V and 8 bases from J; bases unmatched to any gene: 5. CDR3 length equals 14 residues. The CDR3 sequence is CASSSGLAEGTQYF. The CDR3 DNA follows: TGTGCCAGCAGCTCGGGACTAGCGGAAGGTACGCAGTATTTT.

This chain uses TRBV6-5 with TRBJ2-5; 9 bases are a match to TRBD1. In germline, CDR1 is MNHEY, CDR2 SVGAGI. V was clipped by 0 bases and J by 3 bases; unmatched bases: 2. The length of the CDR3 is 15 residues. The CDR3 region is CASSYSGTGKETQYF. In nucleotides, the CDR3 is TGTGCCAGCAGTTACTCCGGGACAGGGAAAGAGACCCAGTACTTC.

This sequence joins TRBV9 and TRBJ2-1, with D hard to call. Germline CDR1 is SGDLS and CDR2 is YYNGEE. The CDR3 loop spans 15 amino acids. Trimming removed 0 bases at V and 4 bases at J, with 11 bases between. The CDR3 spells CASSVERWVYNEQFF. The CDR3 DNA is TGTGCCAGCAGCGTAGAGAGGTGGGTGTACAATGAGCAGTTCTTC.

This sequence joins TRBV4-2 and TRBJ2-4, with 8 bases aligning to TRBD2. CDR1 and CDR2 from the germline V gene are LGHNA and YNFKEQ. With 1 base clipped from V and 6 bases from J, the junction kept 2 bases outside the gene matches. The CDR3 contains 14 residues. CDR3 sequence reads: CASSQGSGVNIQYF. CDR3 bases: TGTGCCAGCAGCCAAGGTAGCGGGGTAAACATTCAGTACTTC.

The chain joins TRBV7-9 to TRBJ1-5; D might be TRBD1 (5 bases). The germline V gene encodes CDR1 SEHNR and CDR2 FQNEAQ (reference sequence). Trimming removed 5 bases at V and 0 bases at J, with 17 bases between. The length of the CDR3 is 17 residues. Written as DNA, the CDR3 is TGTGCCAGCAGCCCTAGCGGGACGGGTTTTAGCAATCAGCCCCAGCATTTT. Translation gives CASSPSGTGFSNQPQHF.

The CDR3 reads CATSGGAGIQYF. As DNA, the CDR3 is TGTGCCACGTCTGGGGGGGCCGGCATTCAGTACTTC. The chain combines TRBV7-2 with TRBJ2-7, with D possibly matching TRBD2 (7 bases). The J call may not be correct, given that the DNA end is closer to TRBJ2-4. The CDR3 has 12 residues. Germline V lookup: CDR1 SGHTA, CDR2 FQGNSA.

This clonotype was counted between two and nine times. The chain recombines TRBV4-3 with TRBJ2-6; D is undetermined. This CDR3 has 14 amino acids. The V and J ends lost 5 bases and 0 bases respectively, with 5 bases between them. Looked up from germline, CDR1 is LGHNA and CDR2 is YSLEER. The CDR3 loop reads CASSKSSGANVLTF. The CDR3 DNA reads as TGCGCCAGCAGCAAGAGCTCTGGGGCCAACGTCCTGACTTTC.

This clonotype appeared many times. The rearrangement uses TRBV9 and TRBJ2-6; no definite D call. There are 15 residues in the CDR3. The V gene lost 0 bases and the J gene lost 2 bases, with 6 bases spanning the gap. Germline CDR1 SGDLS, CDR2 YYNGEE. The DNA of the CDR3 is TGTGCCAGCAGCGTAGCCATTACTGGGGCCAACGTCCTGACTTTC. It is translated as CASSVAITGANVLTF.

This clonotype was counted only a few times. A much larger clonotype is one base distant, so this may be a read error. The rearrangement uses TRBV7-2 and TRBJ2-1; the match to TRBD2 covers 10 bases. From germline, CDR1 is SGHTA and CDR2 FQGNSA. V shed 0 bases and J 6 bases; nucleotides not matched to a gene: 5. This CDR3 region has 16 residues. In DNA, the CDR3 is TGTGCCAGCAGCTTAGCATTAGCGGGAGGTTGCAATGAGCAGTTCTTC. This sequence encodes CASSLALAGGCNEQFF. The complete variable domain, with remaining parts taken from reference TRBV7-2 and TRBJ2-1, reads GAGVSQSPSNKVTEKGKDVELRCDPISGHTALYWYRQSLGQGLEFLIYFQGNSAPDKSGLPSDRFSAERTGGSVSTLTIQRTQQEDSAVYLCASSLALAGGCNEQFFGPGTRLTVL.

This clonotype was picked up one time. A read error may be the cause here, since a much bigger clone is one base away. The CDR3 here is CASSLAVGGNEQYF. The CDR3 nucleotides are TGTGCCAGCAGCTTAGCGGTTGGGGGCAATGAGCAGTACTTC. The chain has TRBV7-2 and TRBJ2-5; TRBD1 is a possible D gene (6 bases). The CDR3 spans 14 residues. Germline assignment: CDR1 SGHTA and CDR2 FQGNSA. V lost 0 bases, J lost 11 bases, and 16 bases lay in between.

This clonotype was seen a few times. The rearrangement uses TRBV19 and TRBJ2-5, with 12 bases aligning to TRBD2. Looked up from germline, CDR1 is LNHDA and CDR2 is SQIVND (reference sequence). The CDR3 runs to 16 residues. The junction had 8 bases not matched to a gene; V was cut back by 4 bases and J by 5 bases. CDR3 in amino acids: CASSKTGLAGSETQYF. CDR3 in DNA: TGTGCCAGTAGTAAAACAGGACTAGCGGGATCTGAGACCCAGTACTTC.

The J gene is TRBJ2-7, the V gene TRBV7-2, with 7 bases matching TRBD1. Germline V gene data show CDR1 as SGHTA and CDR2 as FQGNSA. This CDR3 spans 14 amino acids. The V and J ends lost 3 bases and 7 bases, in that order; junction bases with no gene match: 9. The CDR3, as DNA: TGTGCCAGCAGCTTGAGACAGGGCTCTCTTGAGCAGTACTTC. Translating it yields CASSLRQGSLEQYF.

This clonotype has a count of ten or more. V usage is TRBV12-3 or TRBV12-4 and J usage is TRBJ1-6, with 9 bases identical to TRBD1. The junction had 6 bases not matched to a gene; V was cut back by 3 bases and J by 9 bases. CDR3 length equals 15 residues. The CDR3 here is CASSFWGQGGSPLHF. The CDR3 region has the DNA TGTGCCAGCAGTTTTTGGGGACAGGGAGGTTCACCCCTCCACTTT.

The J gene is TRBJ1-4, the V gene TRBV28; TRBD1 aligns across 10 bases. Germline CDR1 is MDHEN and CDR2 is SYDVKM. This CDR3 comprises 14 residues. Unmatched junction bases numbered 5, after V lost 5 bases and J lost 8 bases. CDR3 sequence reads: CASSPGTGVEKLFF. Here the CDR3 DNA reads TGTGCCAGCAGTCCGGGGACAGGGGTCGAAAAACTGTTTTTT. The full variable domain, with the rest looked up from reference TRBV28 and TRBJ1-4, is DVKVTQSSRYLVKRTGEKVFLECVQDMDHENMFWYRQDPGLGLRLIYFSYDVKMKEKGDIPEGYSVSREKKERFSLILESASTNQTSMYLCASSPGTGVEKLFFGSGTQLSVL.

In its sample, this clonotype was seen a few times. One base away lies a much larger clone, so this may be a sequencing read error. The V and J genes are TRBV7-7 and TRBJ2-5, with 7 bases that match TRBD2. Germline CDR1 reads SSHAT; CDR2 reads FNYEAQ (reference sequence). This CDR3 contains 13 residues. CDR3 sequence: CASRQRDYNEQYF. The CDR3, as DNA: TGTGCTAGCAGGCAACGGGACTACAATGAGCAGTACTTC.

This clonotype was observed a handful of times. The chain combines TRBV7-9 with TRBJ1-5, with a weak D call TRBD1 (5 bases). The CDR3 contains 15 residues. V shed 3 bases and J shed 2 bases, with 11 bases lying between them. Per germline, CDR1 SEHNR and CDR2 FQNEAQ (reference sequence). In DNA form, the CDR3 reads TGTGCCAGCAGCTTCGGGACGGCAGGCAATCAGCCCCAGCATTTT. Translated: CASSFGTAGNQPQHF.

The CDR3 reads CSARDLTTYEQYF. The DNA for the CDR3 is TGCAGTGCTAGAGATCTGACAACCTACGAGCAGTACTTC. The rearrangement joins TRBV20-1 to TRBJ2-7; D ambiguous. V gave up 0 bases and J gave up 2 bases, with 8 bases separating them. The CDR3 spans 13 residues. Germline V gene sequence: CDR1 DFQATT, CDR2 SNEGSKA (reference sequence).

About this clonotype: At one boundary the junction diverges from the germline segment, which might be a read error. V is TRBV28 and J is TRBJ1-1; 7 bases are shared with TRBD1. Germline assignment: CDR1 MDHEN and CDR2 SYDVKM. The CDR3 consists of 14 residues. The CDR3 DNA reads TGTGCCAGCAGGACCCCACAGGGGAACACTGAAGCTTTTTTT. It specifies CASRTPQGNTEAFF.

In its sample, this clonotype was seen many times. The rearrangement uses TRBV12-3 or TRBV12-4 and TRBJ2-4; either TRBD1 or TRBD2 may supply D (5 bases each). The CDR3 is made up of 19 amino acids. Trimming cost V 4 bases and J 2 bases, with 24 bases left between them. CDR3 DNA: TGTGCCAGCAGTTCCAAAACCCGGGGCGGATCGGTTACCAAAAACATTCAGTACTTC. Its protein product is CASSSKTRGGSVTKNIQYF.

This clonotype came up many times. The chain recombines TRBV7-9 with TRBJ1-5; weak D call: TRBD1 (5 bases). Trimming removed 8 bases at V and 2 bases at J, with 10 bases between. Germline CDR1 reads SEHNR; CDR2 reads FQNEAQ (reference sequence). The CDR3 runs 13 residues. This CDR3 reads CASQDRGNQPQHF. In DNA, the CDR3 is TGTGCCAGCCAAGACAGAGGCAATCAGCCCCAGCATTTT.

In its sample, this clonotype was seen many times. The rearrangement joins TRBV21-1 to TRBJ2-4; the D call TRBD1 from the table was never checked on the DNA. TRBV21-1 is listed as a pseudogene. CDR3 size: 16 residues. DNA for the CDR3: TGTGCCAGCAGCCCGCCCCCCGGGCAAAGCGAAAACATTCAGTACTTC. Its translation is CASSPPPGQSENIQYF.

This clonotype was found once. This chain uses TRBV20-1 with TRBJ1-2, with D perhaps TRBD1 (6 bases). CDR1 and CDR2 from the germline V gene are DFQATT and SNEGSKA (reference sequence). V lost 5 bases and J 2 bases, leaving 12 bases between the germline ends. CDR3 size: 13 residues. The CDR3 here is CSAGQRGNYGYTF. Written as DNA, the CDR3 is TGCAGTGCTGGACAGCGGGGAAACTATGGCTACACCTTC.

The chain carries TRBV6-2 or TRBV6-3 and TRBJ1-1; tentatively, D is TRBD1 (5 bases). The CDR3 covers 18 residues. V was cut by 4 bases and J by 3 bases, with 24 bases left in between. CDR1 MNHEY and CDR2 SVGEGT come from the germline V gene. The CDR3 region is CASSSTLLTRGRDTEAFF. The CDR3 DNA reads as TGTGCCAGCAGTTCGACTCTTTTGACTCGGGGGAGGGACACTGAAGCTTTCTTT.

This clonotype has a count of ten or more. The chain has TRBV20-1 and TRBJ2-1; D might be TRBD1 or TRBD2, each matching 5 bases. There are 17 residues in the CDR3. Germline CDR1 and CDR2: DFQATT and SNEGSKA (reference sequence). The germline V and J ends were trimmed by 5 bases and 0 bases, with 20 bases remaining between them. The CDR3: CSARKGSGALSYNEQFF. The DNA for the CDR3 is TGCAGTGCTCGAAAGGGGAGCGGCGCTCTCTCCTACAATGAGCAGTTCTTC.

This clonotype has only a few counts. The V gene is TRBV28, the J gene TRBJ1-1, with D possibly being TRBD1 (5 bases). V gave up 8 bases and J gave up 8 bases, with 12 bases separating them. The CDR3 length is 11 residues. Germline CDR1 reads MDHEN; CDR2 reads SYDVKM. Here the CDR3 reads CASLRAGEAFF. For the CDR3, the DNA is TGTGCCAGCCTCAGGGCGGGGGAAGCTTTCTTT. The full variable domain, its missing parts supplied by reference TRBV28 and TRBJ1-1, is DVKVTQSSRYLVKRTGEKVFLECVQDMDHENMFWYRQDPGLGLRLIYFSYDVKMKEKGDIPEGYSVSREKKERFSLILESASTNQTSMYLCASLRAGEAFFGQGTRLTVV.

The table lists this clonotype with many counts. The chain joins TRBV12-3 or TRBV12-4 to TRBJ2-4; tentative D call: TRBD1 (5 bases). Trimming removed 7 bases at V and 0 bases at J, with 16 bases between. CDR3 length: 16 amino acids. The CDR3 nucleotides read TGTGCCAGCACCATCGACAGTAGCTTAGCCAAAAACATTCAGTACTTC. This gives the protein CASTIDSSLAKNIQYF.

V is TRBV5-1 and J is TRBJ1-1; 9 bases fit TRBD1. This CDR3 comprises 17 residues. Per the germline V gene, CDR1 is SGHRS and CDR2 is YFSETQ. J was trimmed by 2 bases and V by 4 bases; bases with no gene match: 12. The CDR3: CASSPLGTGLVNTEAFF. The DNA for the CDR3 is TGCGCCAGCAGCCCCCTCGGGACAGGGTTAGTCAACACTGAAGCTTTCTTT.